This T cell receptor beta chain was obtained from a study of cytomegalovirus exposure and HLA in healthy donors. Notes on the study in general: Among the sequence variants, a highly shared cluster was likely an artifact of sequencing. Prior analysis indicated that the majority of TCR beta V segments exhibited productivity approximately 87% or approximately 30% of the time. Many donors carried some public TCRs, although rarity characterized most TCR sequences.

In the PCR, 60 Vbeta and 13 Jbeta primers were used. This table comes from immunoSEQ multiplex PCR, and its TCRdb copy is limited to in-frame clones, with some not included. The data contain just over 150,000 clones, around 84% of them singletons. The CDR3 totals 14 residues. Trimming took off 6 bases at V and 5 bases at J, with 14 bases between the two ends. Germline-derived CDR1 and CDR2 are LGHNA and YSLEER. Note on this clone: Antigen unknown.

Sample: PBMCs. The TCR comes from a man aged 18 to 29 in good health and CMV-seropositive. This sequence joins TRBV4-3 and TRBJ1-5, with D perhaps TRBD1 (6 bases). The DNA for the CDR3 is TGCGCCAGCAGTGGCCGGACAGATGATCAGCCCCAGCATTTT. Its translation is CASSGRTDDQPQHF.